This T cell receptor beta chain derives from a study of regulatory T cells in long-lasting Graves disease. With 0 bases removed from V and 2 bases from J, the gap between germline ends came to 13 bases. From germline, CDR1 is SGDLS and CDR2 YYNGEE. The length of the CDR3 is 16 residues. Findings and caveats of the study: It was in persistent disease that TRBV28, TRBJ1-2 and TRBJ2-5 were favored. New patients shared fewer public clonotypes (roughly 910) than persistent patients did (around 2,900).

Relying on iRepertoire HTBI primers and Arm-PCR of CDR3 regions, the team built TCR beta libraries. TCRdb re-called the multiplex PCR reads through MiXCR, storing one row per CDR3 protein. The sample has 250,000 to 400,000 distinct CDR3 sequences, over 15% seen once. Of note for this clonotype: Its antigen is still unknown.

The sample's time point: newly diagnosed GD, antithyroid drugs for less than 3 months. Extracted PBMC RNA gave rise to the TCR library. The sequence was collected from a female donor with Graves disease. The material was peripheral blood mononuclear cells (PBMCs), obtained at new diagnosis, from a patient treated with antithyroid drugs. The chain combines TRBV9 with TRBJ2-3; no clear D. The CDR3 DNA reads TGTGCCAGCAGCGTAGAGACTGGTCACTTCACAGATACGCAGTATTTT. It translates to CASSVETGHFTDTQYF. The whole variable domain, remainder taken from reference TRBV9 and TRBJ2-3, is DSGVTQTPKHLITATGQRVTLRCSPRSGDLSVYWYQQSLDQGLQFLIQYYNGEERAKGNILERFSAQQFPDLHSELNLSSLELGDSALYFCASSVETGHFTDTQYFGPGTRLTVL.